The clone carrying this T cell receptor (beta chain) was observed a single time. Its specificity is not known. A quantity of 0.5 to 1 ug RNA underwent reverse transcription using random hexamers. TCR beta CDR3 was amplified by immunoSEQ multiplex PCR. This amplification extended across 54 Vbeta and 13 Jbeta segments. TCRdb reprocessed the immunoSEQ multiplex PCR reads with MiXCR, giving one entry per CDR3 protein. The repertoire consists of some 300,000 distinct CDR3 sequences, with 65% to 90% occurring once and the leading ten covering around 0.21%. This entry comes from a study of CD8 T cells in Susac syndrome. Study results and limitations: The study conceded that relatively few individuals underwent its TCR sequencing and HLA analysis.

CDR1 and CDR2 (germline): DFQATT, SNEGSKA (reference sequence). V was trimmed by 0 bases and J by 4 bases, leaving 16 bases between them. CDR3 length: 16 residues. Control patients had untreated stable or active relapsing-remitting multiple sclerosis by revised McDonald criteria. Purification of the CD8+ and CD4+ T cells relied on negative isolation, and TEMRA cells underwent FACS enrichment. The material sequenced was CD8+ T cells from PBMCs. This TCR was sampled from a human donor with multiple sclerosis. This sequence joins TRBV20-1 and TRBJ1-5, with a tentative D call TRBD1 (5 bases). CDR3 sequence reads: CSARDSRGFTNQPQHF. DNA of the CDR3: TGCAGTGCTAGAGATTCTCGGGGGTTTACGAATCAGCCCCAGCATTTT.